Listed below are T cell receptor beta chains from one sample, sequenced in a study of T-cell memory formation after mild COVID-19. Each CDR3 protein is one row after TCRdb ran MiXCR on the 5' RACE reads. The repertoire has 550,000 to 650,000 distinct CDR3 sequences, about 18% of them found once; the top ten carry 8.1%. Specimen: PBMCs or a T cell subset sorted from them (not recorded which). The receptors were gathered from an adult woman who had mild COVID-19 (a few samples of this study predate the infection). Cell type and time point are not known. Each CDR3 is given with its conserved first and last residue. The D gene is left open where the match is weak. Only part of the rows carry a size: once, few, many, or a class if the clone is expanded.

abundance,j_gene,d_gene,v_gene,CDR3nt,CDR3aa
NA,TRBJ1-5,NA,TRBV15,TGTGCCACCAGCAGAGTGGGCAATCAGCCCCAGCATTTT,CATSRVGNQPQHF
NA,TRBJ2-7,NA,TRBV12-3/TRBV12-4,TGTGCCAGCAGTTTAGGGGGTTGGGGGGAAGACTACGAGCAGTACTTC,CASSLGGWGEDYEQYF
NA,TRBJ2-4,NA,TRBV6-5,TGTGCCAGCAGAGTTACTAGCCTTGGGACCGAGTACTTC,CASRVTSLGTEYF
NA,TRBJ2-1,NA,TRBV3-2,TGTGCCAGCAGCCCAGACGACAATGAGCAGTTCTTC,CASSPDDNEQFF
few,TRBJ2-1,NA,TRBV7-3,TGTGCCAGCAGCTTAACGGGTCGGTTTCATCGGTCGGGGAATGAGCAGTTCTTC,CASSLTGRFHRSGNEQFF
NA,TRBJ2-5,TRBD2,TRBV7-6,TGTGCCAGCAGCTTTCTTGGACTAGCGGGACCCGGACGAGAGACCCAGTACTTC,CASSFLGLAGPGRETQYF
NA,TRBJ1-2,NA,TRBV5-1,TGCGCCAGCAGCTTGGAGGTGCCGGGGGCGGGCTACACCTTC,CASSLEVPGAGYTF
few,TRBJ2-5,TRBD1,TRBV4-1,TGCGCCAGCAGAAATCCGGGACAGGGGGGAAGTACCCAGTACTTC,CASRNPGQGGSTQYF
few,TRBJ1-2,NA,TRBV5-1,TGCGCCAGCAGCTCCCCCGGGGTGTCGGGGGGCTACACCTTC,CASSSPGVSGGYTF
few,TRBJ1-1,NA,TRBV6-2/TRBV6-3,TGTGCCAGCACTCATCCTTCGGGGGGCACTGAAGCTTTCTTT,CASTHPSGGTEAFF
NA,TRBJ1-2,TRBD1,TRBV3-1,TGTGCCAGCAGCCAAGATGGACAGGGGCCCAACTATGGCTACACCTTC,CASSQDGQGPNYGYTF
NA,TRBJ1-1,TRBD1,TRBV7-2,TGTGCCAGCACCCCGGGACAGCAGAACACTGAAGCTTTCTTT,CASTPGQQNTEAFF
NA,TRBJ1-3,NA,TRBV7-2,TGTGCCAGCAGCTCCACTTCAGGAGGTGGAAACACCATATATTTT,CASSSTSGGGNTIYF
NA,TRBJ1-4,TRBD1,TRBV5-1,TGCGCCAGCAGCTCCCATCGGGGGACAGGGGGGAATGAAAAACTGTTTTTT,CASSSHRGTGGNEKLFF
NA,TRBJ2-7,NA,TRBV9,TGTGCCAGCAGCGTAGGAATGGCGACCAATGAGCAGTACTTC,CASSVGMATNEQYF
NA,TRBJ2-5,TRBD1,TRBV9,TGTGCCAGCAGCGAAGGACAGGGGGCACAGACCCAGTACTTC,CASSEGQGAQTQYF
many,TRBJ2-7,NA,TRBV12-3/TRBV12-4,TGTGCCAGCAGTTTCCGGGACGGATCCTACGAGCAGTACTTC,CASSFRDGSYEQYF
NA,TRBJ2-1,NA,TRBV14,TGTGCCAGCAGCCAAGATAGGTATGGGTTTGGCAGGGCCGACTATCCGCCCTACAATGAGCAGTTCTTC,CASSQDRYGFGRADYPPYNEQFF
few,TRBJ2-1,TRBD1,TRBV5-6,TGTGCCAGCAGCTTCGGGACAGAGGGACAGGGGCAGTTCTTC,CASSFGTEGQGQFF
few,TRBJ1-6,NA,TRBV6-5,TGTGCCAGCAAGATAAGGAGCTCCTATAATTCACCCCTCCACTTT,CASKIRSSYNSPLHF
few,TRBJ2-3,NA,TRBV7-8,TGTGCCAGCAGCTTAGCGGGAGGGGGTAGAACCACAGATACGCAGTATTTT,CASSLAGGGRTTDTQYF
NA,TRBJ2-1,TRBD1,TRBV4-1,TGCGCCAGCAGCCAAGCCCCGGGACAGGGTCCAAGGTTCAAAGAGCAGTTCTTC,CASSQAPGQGPRFKEQFF
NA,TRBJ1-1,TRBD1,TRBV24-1,TGTGCCACCAGAGATTGGACAGGGAGGACTGAAGCTTTCTTT,CATRDWTGRTEAFF
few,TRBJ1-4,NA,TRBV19,TGTGCCAGTAGTACCGGACGGAATTGGGAAAAACTGTTTTTT,CASSTGRNWEKLFF
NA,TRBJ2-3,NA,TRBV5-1,TGCGCCAGCAGCTTGGCCCGAGGGAGTGGGGCAGATACGCAGTATTTT,CASSLARGSGADTQYF
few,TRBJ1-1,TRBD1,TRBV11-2,TGTGCCAGCAGCTTAGGGACAGGGAGGTTTGAAGCTTTCTTT,CASSLGTGRFEAFF
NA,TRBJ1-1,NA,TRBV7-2,TGTGCCAGCAGCTTAGAGAACCGGGCAGGCACTGAAGCTTTCTTT,CASSLENRAGTEAFF
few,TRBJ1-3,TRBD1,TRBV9,TGTGCCAGCAGCGTCGACGGGACAGCTGGAAACACCATATATTTT,CASSVDGTAGNTIYF
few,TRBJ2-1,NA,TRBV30,TGTGCCTGGAGTGTATGGGACCTCGCGCGGGATGAGCAGTTCTTC,CAWSVWDLARDEQFF
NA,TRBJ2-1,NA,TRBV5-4,TGTGCCAGCAGCTTGGATTACCACAATGAGCAGTTCTTC,CASSLDYHNEQFF
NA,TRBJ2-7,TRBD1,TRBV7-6,TGTGCCAGCAGCTTTGGGGACAGGGGCTACGAGCAGTACTTC,CASSFGDRGYEQYF
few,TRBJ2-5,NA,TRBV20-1,TGCAGTGCTACTCTTGGTGGGGGGCGGGAGACCCAGTACTTC,CSATLGGGRETQYF
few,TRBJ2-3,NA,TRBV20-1,TGCAGTGCTAGACTGAGCGGCACAGATACGCAGTATTTT,CSARLSGTDTQYF
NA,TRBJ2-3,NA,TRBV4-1,TGCGCCAGCAGCCCCCCCGGGGGACAATCTCGGACAGATACGCAGTATTTT,CASSPPGGQSRTDTQYF
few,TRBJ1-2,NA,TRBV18,TGTGCCAGCTCACCACCGGGGTACTATGGCTACACCTTC,CASSPPGYYGYTF
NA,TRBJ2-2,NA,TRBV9,TGTGCCAGCAGCGTAGTACCGGGCAGGGATCCCGGGGAGCTGTTTTTT,CASSVVPGRDPGELFF
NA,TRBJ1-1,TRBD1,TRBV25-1,TGTGCCAGCAGGCGGGACAGCATGAACACTGAAGCTTTCTTT,CASRRDSMNTEAFF
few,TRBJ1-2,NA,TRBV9,TGTGCCAGCAGCGTAGGAGCTGGTACTAACTATGGCTACACCTTC,CASSVGAGTNYGYTF
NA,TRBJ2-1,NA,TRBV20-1,TGCAGTCGGGGGTTCTCCTACAATGAGCAGTTCTTC,CSRGFSYNEQFF
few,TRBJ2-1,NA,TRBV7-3,TGTGCCAGCAGCTTAATACGGCGGCAGGGGGGTTACAATGAGCAGTTCTTC,CASSLIRRQGGYNEQFF
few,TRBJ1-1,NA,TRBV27,TGTGCCAGCAGTTTATCGTGGCAGTTCACTGAAGCTTTCTTT,CASSLSWQFTEAFF
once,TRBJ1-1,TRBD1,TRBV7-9,TGTGCCAGCAGGGAACAGGGGGCGGTCACTGAAGCTTTCTTT,CASREQGAVTEAFF
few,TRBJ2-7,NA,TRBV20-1,TGCAGTGCTAGTGCGGCAGTCGGCTCCTACGAGCAGTACTTC,CSASAAVGSYEQYF
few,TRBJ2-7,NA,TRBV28,TGTGCCAGCAGTTTAAGTAGAGTGCAGTACTTC,CASSLSRVQYF
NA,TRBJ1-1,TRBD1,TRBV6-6,TGTGCCAGCAGTTACTCGACAGGGAATGAAGCTTTCTTT,CASSYSTGNEAFF
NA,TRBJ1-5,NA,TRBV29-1,TGCAGCGTTGGGTACGGCAATCAGCCCCAGCATTTT,CSVGYGNQPQHF
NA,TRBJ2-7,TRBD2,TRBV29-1,TGCAGCGTTGAAGATCGCGGGGGCTCCTACGAGCAGTACTTC,CSVEDRGGSYEQYF
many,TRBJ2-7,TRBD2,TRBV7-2,TGTGCCAGCAGCCCATTTGCGGGAGGCCCGGGGGAGCAGTACTTC,CASSPFAGGPGEQYF
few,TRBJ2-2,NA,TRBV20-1,TGCAGTGCTAGGGGGCGGGGTTCCGGGGAGCTGTTTTTT,CSARGRGSGELFF
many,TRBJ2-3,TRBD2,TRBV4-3,TGCGCCAGCTCCGGGGGCGGGAGGGCCACAGATACGCAGTATTTT,CASSGGGRATDTQYF
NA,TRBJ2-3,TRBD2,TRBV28,TGTGCCAGCAGTCCTTTGCGGGGGGGCCCAGATACGCAGTATTTT,CASSPLRGGPDTQYF
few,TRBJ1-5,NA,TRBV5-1,TGCGCCAGCAGCGAGGGACATAGCAATCAGCCCCAGCATTTT,CASSEGHSNQPQHF
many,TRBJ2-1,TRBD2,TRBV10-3,TGTGCCCCACCGATGGGACTACCATGGTGTTCCAATGAGCAGTTCTTC,CAPPMGLPWCSNEQFF